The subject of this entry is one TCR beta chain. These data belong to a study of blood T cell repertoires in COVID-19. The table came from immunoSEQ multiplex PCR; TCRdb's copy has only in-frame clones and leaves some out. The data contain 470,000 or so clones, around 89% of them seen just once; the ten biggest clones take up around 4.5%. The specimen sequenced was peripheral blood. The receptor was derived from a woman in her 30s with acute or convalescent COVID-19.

Here the CDR3 DNA reads TGCGCCAGCAGCCAAGGAGGAGGGTTGAACACCGGGGAGCTGTTTTTT. It translates to CASSQGGGLNTGELFF. The chain uses TRBV4-1 and TRBJ2-2; tentatively, D is TRBD2 (6 bases). Trimming shortened V by 1 base and J by 1 base, and 10 bases separated the two germline ends. The CDR3 has 16 amino acids. Germline loops: CDR1 MGHRA, CDR2 YSYEKL.